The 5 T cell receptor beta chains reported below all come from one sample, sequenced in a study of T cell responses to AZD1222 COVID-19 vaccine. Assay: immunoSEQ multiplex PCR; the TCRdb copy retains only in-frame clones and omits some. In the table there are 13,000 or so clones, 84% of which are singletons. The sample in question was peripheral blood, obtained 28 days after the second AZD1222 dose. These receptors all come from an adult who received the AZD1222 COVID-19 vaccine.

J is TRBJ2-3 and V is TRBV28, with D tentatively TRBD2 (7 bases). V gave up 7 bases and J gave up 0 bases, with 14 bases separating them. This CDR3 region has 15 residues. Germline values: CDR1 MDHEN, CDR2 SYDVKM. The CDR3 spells CASMGGGESTDTQYF. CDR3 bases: TGTGCCAGCATGGGAGGGGGGGAAAGCACAGATACGCAGTATTTT.

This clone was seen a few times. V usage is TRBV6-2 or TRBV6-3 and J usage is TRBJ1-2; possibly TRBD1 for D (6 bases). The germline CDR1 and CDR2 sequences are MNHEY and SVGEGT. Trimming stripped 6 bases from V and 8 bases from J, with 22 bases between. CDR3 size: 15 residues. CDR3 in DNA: TGTGCCAGCAGCCCCACCGGACAGTTTCCAATGGGCTACACCTTC. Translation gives CASSPTGQFPMGYTF.

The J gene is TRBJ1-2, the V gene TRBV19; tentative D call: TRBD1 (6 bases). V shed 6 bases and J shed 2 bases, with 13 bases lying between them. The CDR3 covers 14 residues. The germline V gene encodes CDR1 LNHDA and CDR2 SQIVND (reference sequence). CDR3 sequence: CASRAGAWNYGYTF. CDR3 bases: TGTGCCAGTAGGGCAGGGGCGTGGAACTATGGCTACACCTTC.

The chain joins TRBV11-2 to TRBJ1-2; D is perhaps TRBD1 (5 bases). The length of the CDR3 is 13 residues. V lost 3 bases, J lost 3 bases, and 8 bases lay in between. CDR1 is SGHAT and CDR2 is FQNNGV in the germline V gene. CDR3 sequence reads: CASSFDRYYGYTF. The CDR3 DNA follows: TGTGCCAGCAGCTTTGACAGATACTATGGCTACACCTTC.

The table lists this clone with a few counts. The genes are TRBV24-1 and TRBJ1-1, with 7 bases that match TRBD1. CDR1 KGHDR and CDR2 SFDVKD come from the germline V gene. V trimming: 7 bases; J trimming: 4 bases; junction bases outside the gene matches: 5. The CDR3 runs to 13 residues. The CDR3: CATRTGQGTEAFF. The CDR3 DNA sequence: TGTGCCACCAGGACAGGGCAGGGCACTGAAGCTTTCTTT.